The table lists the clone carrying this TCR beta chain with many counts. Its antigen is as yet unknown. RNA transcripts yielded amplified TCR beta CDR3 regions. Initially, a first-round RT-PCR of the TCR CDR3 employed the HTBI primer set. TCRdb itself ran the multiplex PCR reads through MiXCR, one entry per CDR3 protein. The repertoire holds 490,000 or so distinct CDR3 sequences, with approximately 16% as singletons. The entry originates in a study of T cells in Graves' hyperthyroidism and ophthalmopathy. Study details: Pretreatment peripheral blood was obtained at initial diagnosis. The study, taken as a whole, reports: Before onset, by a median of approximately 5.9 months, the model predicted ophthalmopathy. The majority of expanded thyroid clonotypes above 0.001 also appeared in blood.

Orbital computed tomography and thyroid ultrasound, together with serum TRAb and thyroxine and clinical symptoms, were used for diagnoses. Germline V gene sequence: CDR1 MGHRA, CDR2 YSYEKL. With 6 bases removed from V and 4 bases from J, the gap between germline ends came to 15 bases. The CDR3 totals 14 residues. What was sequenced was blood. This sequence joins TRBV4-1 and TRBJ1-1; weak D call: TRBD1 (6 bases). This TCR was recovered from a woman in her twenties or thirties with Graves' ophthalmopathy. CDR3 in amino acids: CASSQTGSGTEAFF. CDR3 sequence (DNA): TGCGCCAGCAGTCAAACAGGGTCGGGCACTGAAGCTTTCTTT.